This T cell receptor beta chain appears in the sequencing data of a study of CD8 T cells in ankylosing spondylitis. A quantitative 5'-RACE method, one with molecular barcodes, was used to make TCR beta libraries. TCRdb passed the 5' RACE reads through MiXCR, listing each CDR3 protein once. This table has about 250,000 distinct CDR3 sequences, roughly 32% appearing once. Findings and limits, study-wide: Matched ankylosing spondylitis synovial fluid reportedly contained a significantly enriched population of disease-linked clones. Ankylosing spondylitis blood appeared to carry a characteristic TCR beta motif of roughly eight highly homologous variants.

The ends were cut back, 0 bases at V and 4 bases at J, with 3 bases in the middle. The CDR3 has 11 residues. CDR1 and CDR2 (germline): SQVTM, ANQGSEA. With regard to this clonotype: The antigen remains unidentified. Since a much larger clone is just one base distant, this may be a read error.

This TCR was recovered from a male donor with ankylosing spondylitis or in good health (not recorded which). Sequenced sample: blood, either unsorted or a sorted T cell fraction (not recorded which). The chain couples TRBV29-1 to TRBJ1-1; D not resolved. The CDR3 DNA sequence: TGCAGCGTTGAAGATGCCACTGAAGCTTTCTTT. It yields the protein CSVEDATEAFF.